This TCR beta chain comes out of a study of shared clonotypes between healthy human individuals. Study-wide background: With ages of 18 to 49, the donors were a couple of women and a few men. Overall study results and limits: Depth of sequencing was expected to influence donor clonotype sharing. Apart from blood, nothing was sampled; tissue repertoires likely differ.

Points on this clone: Antigen unknown.

Sequenced by immunoSEQ multiplex PCR; TCRdb stores in-frame clones only, minus some. The repertoire includes approximately 2,000,000 clones, roughly 93% of them detected once, and roughly 1.7% sits in the top ten. Germline lookup yields CDR1 LNHDA and CDR2 SQIVND (reference sequence). V was shortened by 4 bases and J by 0 bases, with 7 bases between the two germline ends. The CDR3 loop spans 13 amino acids. CD45RO-negative, CCR7-positively selected cells formed the naive CD8 fraction, excluding terminally differentiated effector memory CD45RA+ cells. The source material was naive CD8+ T cells from PBMCs. The sequence was obtained from a man aged 18-30 years in good health. Some clones in this sample may be carry-over from other donors' samples. The V gene is TRBV19, the J gene TRBJ2-7; TRBD2 is a possible D gene (5 bases). Written as DNA, the CDR3 is TGTGCCAGTAGTAGTGACTACTCCTACGAGCAGTACTTC. Amino acid sequence: CASSSDYSYEQYF. The full variable domain, completed using reference TRBV19 and TRBJ2-7, is DGGITQSPKYLFRKEGQNVTLSCEQNLNHDAMYWYRQDPGQGLRLIYYSQIVNDFQKGDIAEGYSVSREKKESFPLTVTSAQKNPTAFYLCASSSDYSYEQYFGPGTRLTVT.